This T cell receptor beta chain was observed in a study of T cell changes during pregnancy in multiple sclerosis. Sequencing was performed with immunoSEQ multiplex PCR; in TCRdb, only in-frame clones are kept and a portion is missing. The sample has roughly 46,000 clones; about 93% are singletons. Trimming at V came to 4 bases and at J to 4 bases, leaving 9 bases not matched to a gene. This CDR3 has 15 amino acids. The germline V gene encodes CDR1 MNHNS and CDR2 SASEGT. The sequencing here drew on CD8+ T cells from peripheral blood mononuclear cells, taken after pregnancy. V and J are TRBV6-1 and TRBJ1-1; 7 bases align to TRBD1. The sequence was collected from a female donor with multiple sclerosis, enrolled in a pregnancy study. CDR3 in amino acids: CASSVPSGGSTEAFF. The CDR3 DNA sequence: TGTGCCAGCAGTGTCCCCTCAGGGGGTAGCACTGAAGCTTTCTTT.